These T cell receptor beta chains were read from a single sample in a study of blood T cell repertoires in COVID-19. The table came from immunoSEQ multiplex PCR; TCRdb's copy has only in-frame clones and leaves some out. The sample lists some 69,000 clones; roughly 83% were seen once. Material for sequencing was peripheral blood. The receptors were gathered from a man older than 75 with active or convalescent COVID-19. The CDR3 runs from the conserved cysteine through the conserved F or W. The D gene is left open where the match is weak. A clone size is listed for some rows: how often the clone was seen (once, few, many), or a class if it is expanded.

v_call: TRBV4-1
d_call: NA
j_call: TRBJ2-7
cdr3_length: 18
clone_size: NA
cdr3_aa: CASSPGPLPTSNNYEQYF
cdr3_nt: TGCGCCAGCAGCCCGGGTCCGCTTCCTACGAGCAATAACTACGAGCAGTACTTC

v_call: TRBV29-1
d_call: NA
j_call: TRBJ2-5
cdr3_length: 13
clone_size: NA
cdr3_aa: CSVQNSAKETQYF
cdr3_nt: TGCAGCGTTCAGAATAGCGCGAAAGAGACCCAGTACTTC

v_call: TRBV19
d_call: TRBD1
j_call: TRBJ1-4
cdr3_length: 15
clone_size: once
cdr3_aa: CASRGTGTTNEKLFF
cdr3_nt: TGTGCCAGTCGCGGGACAGGCACAACTAATGAAAAACTGTTTTTT

v_call: TRBV29-1
d_call: TRBD1
j_call: TRBJ1-4
cdr3_length: 12
clone_size: NA
cdr3_aa: CSVGRQGEKLFF
cdr3_nt: TGCAGCGTAGGAAGACAGGGCGAAAAACTGTTTTTT

v_call: TRBV9
d_call: NA
j_call: TRBJ1-4
cdr3_length: 15
clone_size: NA
cdr3_aa: CASSNPGPNNEKLFF
cdr3_nt: TGTGCCAGCAGCAATCCGGGTCCCAATAATGAAAAACTGTTTTTT

v_call: TRBV10-3
d_call: NA
j_call: TRBJ1-5
cdr3_length: 13
clone_size: NA
cdr3_aa: CAISERAWQPQHF
cdr3_nt: TGTGCCATCAGTGAACGAGCTTGGCAGCCCCAGCATTTT

v_call: TRBV5-4
d_call: NA
j_call: TRBJ2-1
cdr3_length: 17
clone_size: NA
cdr3_aa: CASSSPGLRSSYNEQFF
cdr3_nt: TGTGCCAGCAGCTCCCCCGGTCTGCGGAGCTCCTACAATGAGCAGTTCTTC

v_call: TRBV11-2
d_call: NA
j_call: TRBJ2-5
cdr3_length: 14
clone_size: NA
cdr3_aa: CASSFGGRGETQYF
cdr3_nt: TGTGCCAGCAGTTTCGGGGGGCGTGGGGAGACCCAGTACTTC

v_call: TRBV19
d_call: NA
j_call: TRBJ1-5
cdr3_length: 11
clone_size: NA
cdr3_aa: CASSSTGPQHF
cdr3_nt: TGTGCCAGTAGTAGTACAGGGCCCCAGCATTTT

v_call: TRBV25-1
d_call: NA
j_call: TRBJ1-2
cdr3_length: 16
clone_size: NA
cdr3_aa: CASSESAGALFYGYTF
cdr3_nt: TGTGCCAGCAGTGAATCGGCAGGGGCGCTTTTCTATGGCTACACCTTC

v_call: TRBV7-9
d_call: NA
j_call: TRBJ2-3
cdr3_length: 16
clone_size: NA
cdr3_aa: CASSAAGTPSTDTQYF
cdr3_nt: TGTGCCAGCAGCGCCGCCGGGACTCCGAGCACAGATACGCAGTATTTT

v_call: TRBV18
d_call: TRBD1
j_call: TRBJ1-2
cdr3_length: 16
clone_size: NA
cdr3_aa: CASSSNQGAKGYGYTF
cdr3_nt: TGTGCCAGCTCATCTAATCAGGGGGCGAAGGGCTATGGCTACACCTTC

v_call: TRBV9
d_call: NA
j_call: TRBJ2-7
cdr3_length: 14
clone_size: once
cdr3_aa: CASSVDWQGFEQYF
cdr3_nt: TGTGCCAGCAGCGTAGATTGGCAGGGATTCGAGCAGTACTTC

v_call: TRBV28
d_call: NA
j_call: TRBJ1-3
cdr3_length: 16
clone_size: NA
cdr3_aa: CASSLSQPSGGNTIYF
cdr3_nt: TGTGCCAGCAGTTTATCCCAGCCATCAGGGGGAAACACCATATATTTT

v_call: TRBV7-8
d_call: NA
j_call: TRBJ2-5
cdr3_length: 13
clone_size: NA
cdr3_aa: CASSSQTVETQYF
cdr3_nt: TGTGCCAGCAGCTCCCAGACAGTAGAGACCCAGTACTTC

v_call: TRBV7-8
d_call: TRBD2
j_call: TRBJ2-7
cdr3_length: 15
clone_size: NA
cdr3_aa: CASSLVLAGVYEQYF
cdr3_nt: TGTGCCAGCAGCTTAGTCCTAGCGGGGGTCTACGAGCAGTACTTC

v_call: TRBV5-1
d_call: TRBD2
j_call: TRBJ2-3
cdr3_length: 16
clone_size: NA
cdr3_aa: CASSLQRTSSPDTQYF
cdr3_nt: TGCGCCAGCAGCCTGCAACGGACTAGCAGCCCAGATACGCAGTATTTT

v_call: TRBV30
d_call: NA
j_call: TRBJ1-6
cdr3_length: 16
clone_size: NA
cdr3_aa: CAWSVISGFKFSPLHF
cdr3_nt: TGTGCCTGGAGTGTAATTTCAGGGTTCAAATTTTCACCCCTCCACTTT

v_call: TRBV5-6
d_call: TRBD1
j_call: TRBJ1-2
cdr3_length: 13
clone_size: NA
cdr3_aa: CASFRDRDYGYTF
cdr3_nt: TGTGCCAGCTTCCGGGACAGGGACTATGGCTACACCTTC

v_call: TRBV7-4
d_call: TRBD1
j_call: TRBJ1-5
cdr3_length: 18
clone_size: NA
cdr3_aa: CASSPKQRDRRNNQPQHF
cdr3_nt: TGTGCCAGCAGCCCCAAGCAGAGGGACAGGCGAAACAATCAGCCCCAGCATTTT

v_call: TRBV29-1
d_call: NA
j_call: TRBJ2-7
cdr3_length: 11
clone_size: NA
cdr3_aa: CSVAADYEQYF
cdr3_nt: TGCAGCGTAGCGGCCGACTACGAGCAGTACTTC

v_call: TRBV5-1
d_call: TRBD1
j_call: TRBJ1-2
cdr3_length: 13
clone_size: NA
cdr3_aa: CASSTGQNYGYTF
cdr3_nt: TGCGCCAGCAGCACGGGACAGAACTATGGCTACACCTTC

v_call: TRBV5-6
d_call: TRBD2
j_call: TRBJ2-2
cdr3_length: 14
clone_size: few
cdr3_aa: CASSSDSGGGELFF
cdr3_nt: TGTGCCAGCAGCTCGGACAGCGGGGGCGGGGAGCTGTTTTTT

v_call: TRBV6-5
d_call: NA
j_call: TRBJ1-5
cdr3_length: 13
clone_size: NA
cdr3_aa: CASRDSSNQPQHF
cdr3_nt: TGTGCCAGCAGAGACAGTAGCAATCAGCCCCAGCATTTT

v_call: TRBV2
d_call: TRBD1
j_call: TRBJ2-6
cdr3_length: 13
clone_size: NA
cdr3_aa: CASIPDRVNVLTF
cdr3_nt: TGTGCCAGCATTCCGGACAGGGTGAACGTCCTGACTTTC

v_call: TRBV5-5
d_call: TRBD1
j_call: TRBJ2-1
cdr3_length: 15
clone_size: once
cdr3_aa: CASSLGLTGGDEQFF
cdr3_nt: TGTGCCAGCAGTCTCGGGTTAACAGGGGGCGATGAGCAGTTCTTC

v_call: TRBV28
d_call: TRBD1
j_call: TRBJ2-7
cdr3_length: 13
clone_size: NA
cdr3_aa: CASRGQGDYEQYF
cdr3_nt: TGTGCCAGCAGGGGGCAGGGGGATTACGAGCAGTACTTC

v_call: TRBV18
d_call: TRBD1
j_call: TRBJ2-7
cdr3_length: 14
clone_size: NA
cdr3_aa: CASSPGTGIYEQYF
cdr3_nt: TGTGCCAGCTCACCTGGGACAGGGATCTACGAGCAGTACTTC

v_call: TRBV3-1/TRBV3-2
d_call: TRBD2
j_call: TRBJ2-5
cdr3_length: 18
clone_size: NA
cdr3_aa: CASSQRLAGGPGQETQYF
cdr3_nt: TGTGCCAGCAGCCAACGCCTAGCGGGGGGGCCCGGGCAAGAGACCCAGTACTTC

v_call: TRBV18
d_call: NA
j_call: TRBJ1-4
cdr3_length: 16
clone_size: NA
cdr3_aa: CASSALRGSGVDELFF
cdr3_nt: TGTGCCAGCTCAGCCCTTCGAGGTTCAGGGGTTGACGAACTGTTTTTT

v_call: TRBV3-1/TRBV3-2
d_call: TRBD1
j_call: TRBJ1-4
cdr3_length: 16
clone_size: NA
cdr3_aa: CASSLPGGPPNEKLFF
cdr3_nt: TGTGCCAGCAGCTTACCAGGGGGCCCTCCTAATGAAAAACTGTTTTTT

v_call: TRBV2
d_call: NA
j_call: TRBJ2-7
cdr3_length: 13
clone_size: once
cdr3_aa: CASSLNFAYEQYF
cdr3_nt: TGTGCCAGCAGTCTAAATTTCGCCTACGAGCAGTACTTC

v_call: TRBV5-1
d_call: TRBD1
j_call: TRBJ1-4
cdr3_length: 16
clone_size: NA
cdr3_aa: CASSIFTGAANEKLFF
cdr3_nt: TGCGCCAGCAGCATTTTCACAGGGGCAGCTAATGAAAAACTGTTTTTT

v_call: TRBV5-1
d_call: TRBD2
j_call: TRBJ2-2
cdr3_length: 19
clone_size: NA
cdr3_aa: CASSFLPAGGYEVTGELFF
cdr3_nt: TGCGCCAGCAGCTTCCTTCCAGCGGGGGGGTACGAGGTCACCGGGGAGCTGTTTTTT

v_call: TRBV18
d_call: NA
j_call: TRBJ1-2
cdr3_length: 15
clone_size: NA
cdr3_aa: CASSPNTGSNYGYTF
cdr3_nt: TGTGCCAGCTCACCAAATACAGGGAGTAACTATGGCTACACCTTC

v_call: TRBV16
d_call: TRBD1
j_call: TRBJ2-2
cdr3_length: 15
clone_size: NA
cdr3_aa: CASTQTGGTTGELFF
cdr3_nt: TGTGCCAGCACCCAGACAGGGGGTACCACCGGGGAGCTGTTTTTT

v_call: TRBV7-9
d_call: NA
j_call: TRBJ2-1
cdr3_length: 13
clone_size: NA
cdr3_aa: CASSAGRNNEQFF
cdr3_nt: TGTGCCAGCAGCGCGGGACGGAACAATGAGCAGTTCTTC

v_call: TRBV7-2
d_call: TRBD1
j_call: TRBJ2-1
cdr3_length: 16
clone_size: once
cdr3_aa: CASSFSDRVANGEQFF
cdr3_nt: TGTGCCAGCAGCTTCTCGGACAGGGTGGCGAATGGTGAGCAGTTCTTC

v_call: TRBV30
d_call: NA
j_call: TRBJ1-4
cdr3_length: 12
clone_size: NA
cdr3_aa: CAWRDGVEKLFF
cdr3_nt: TGTGCCTGGAGGGACGGGGTGGAAAAACTGTTTTTT

v_call: TRBV11-3
d_call: NA
j_call: TRBJ2-5
cdr3_length: 15
clone_size: NA
cdr3_aa: CASSLFSGVQETQYF
cdr3_nt: TGTGCCAGCAGCTTATTTTCAGGGGTCCAAGAGACCCAGTACTTC

v_call: TRBV6-1
d_call: NA
j_call: TRBJ2-7
cdr3_length: 14
clone_size: few
cdr3_aa: CASSEFRSSYEQYF
cdr3_nt: TGTGCCAGCAGTGAATTCCGGAGCTCCTACGAGCAGTACTTC

v_call: TRBV29-1
d_call: TRBD2
j_call: TRBJ2-1
cdr3_length: 14
clone_size: NA
cdr3_aa: CSVESTSGRYEQFF
cdr3_nt: TGCAGCGTTGAATCTACTAGCGGGAGGTATGAGCAGTTCTTC

v_call: TRBV19
d_call: NA
j_call: TRBJ2-3
cdr3_length: 15
clone_size: NA
cdr3_aa: CASSIGGMGADTQYF
cdr3_nt: TGTGCCAGTAGTATAGGCGGGATGGGGGCAGATACGCAGTATTTT

v_call: TRBV7-9
d_call: NA
j_call: TRBJ2-1
cdr3_length: 14
clone_size: NA
cdr3_aa: CASLRSSGYNEQFF
cdr3_nt: TGTGCCAGCCTAAGGAGTAGCGGCTACAATGAGCAGTTCTTC

v_call: TRBV7-9
d_call: TRBD2
j_call: TRBJ2-3
cdr3_length: 14
clone_size: once
cdr3_aa: CASSIAGLSDTQYF
cdr3_nt: TGTGCCAGCAGTATAGCGGGGCTTTCAGATACGCAGTATTTT

v_call: TRBV7-9
d_call: NA
j_call: TRBJ2-2
cdr3_length: 14
clone_size: NA
cdr3_aa: CASSLGVTTGELFF
cdr3_nt: TGTGCCAGCAGCTTAGGAGTTACCACCGGGGAGCTGTTTTTT

v_call: TRBV5-1
d_call: TRBD1
j_call: TRBJ1-4
cdr3_length: 14
clone_size: once
cdr3_aa: CASSQQGANEKLFF
cdr3_nt: TGCGCCAGCAGCCAACAGGGGGCTAATGAAAAACTGTTTTTT

v_call: TRBV6-6
d_call: NA
j_call: TRBJ2-6
cdr3_length: 18
clone_size: NA
cdr3_aa: CASSPGGGGGSGANVLTF
cdr3_nt: TGTGCCAGCAGTCCCGGGGGTGGAGGCGGCTCTGGGGCCAACGTCCTGACTTTC

v_call: TRBV30
d_call: TRBD1
j_call: TRBJ1-2
cdr3_length: 13
clone_size: NA
cdr3_aa: CAWSVQDRDGYTF
cdr3_nt: TGTGCCTGGAGTGTACAGGACAGGGATGGCTACACCTTC

v_call: TRBV10-2
d_call: TRBD2
j_call: TRBJ2-5
cdr3_length: 16
clone_size: once
cdr3_aa: CASSGLAGGGEETQYF
cdr3_nt: TGCGCCAGCAGTGGACTAGCGGGAGGTGGGGAAGAGACCCAGTACTTC

v_call: TRBV11-3
d_call: NA
j_call: TRBJ2-1
cdr3_length: 15
clone_size: once
cdr3_aa: CASSSAGLRNNEQFF
cdr3_nt: TGTGCCAGCTCTTCGGCGGGCCTTCGCAACAATGAGCAGTTCTTC

v_call: TRBV6-5
d_call: NA
j_call: TRBJ1-6
cdr3_length: 13
clone_size: NA
cdr3_aa: CASSPTGFSPLHF
cdr3_nt: TGTGCCAGCAGCCCAACAGGGTTTTCACCCCTCCACTTT

v_call: TRBV19
d_call: NA
j_call: TRBJ1-5
cdr3_length: 15
clone_size: NA
cdr3_aa: CASNPSIGGNQPQHF
cdr3_nt: TGTGCCAGTAATCCCTCCATCGGAGGCAATCAGCCCCAGCATTTT

v_call: TRBV5-4
d_call: TRBD1
j_call: TRBJ2-7
cdr3_length: 15
clone_size: NA
cdr3_aa: CASSSYGTGSYEQYF
cdr3_nt: TGTGCCAGCAGCTCTTACGGGACAGGTTCCTACGAGCAGTACTTC

v_call: TRBV10-3
d_call: TRBD1
j_call: TRBJ1-6
cdr3_length: 14
clone_size: NA
cdr3_aa: CAISGQGYNSPLHF
cdr3_nt: TGTGCCATCAGTGGACAGGGGTATAATTCACCCCTCCACTTT

v_call: TRBV9
d_call: NA
j_call: TRBJ1-3
cdr3_length: 15
clone_size: NA
cdr3_aa: CASTPRAYAGNTIYF
cdr3_nt: TGTGCCAGCACCCCCCGTGCGTATGCTGGAAACACCATATATTTT

v_call: TRBV27
d_call: TRBD1
j_call: TRBJ1-1
cdr3_length: 14
clone_size: few
cdr3_aa: CASKLRQGNTEAFF
cdr3_nt: TGTGCCAGCAAACTAAGACAGGGCAACACTGAAGCTTTCTTT

v_call: TRBV18
d_call: TRBD1
j_call: TRBJ1-4
cdr3_length: 15
clone_size: NA
cdr3_aa: CASSPGTGGYEKLFF
cdr3_nt: TGTGCCAGCTCACCTGGGACAGGGGGCTATGAAAAACTGTTTTTT